The TCR beta chain under discussion was sequenced for a study of T cell responses to AZD1222 COVID-19 vaccine. Study-wide findings and caveats: All repertoire sampling was performed exclusively after the peak T cell response. Of the AZD1222 recipients, only six were seropositive at baseline.

The germline V and J ends were trimmed by 5 bases and 0 bases, with 17 bases remaining between them. Germline V lookup: CDR1 SGHTA, CDR2 FQGNSA. The CDR3 has 16 residues. Clones were read by immunoSEQ multiplex PCR, and TCRdb kept only the in-frame ones, dropping some. The profile shows 140,000 or so clones, around 89% of them singletons. As to this clone: Its antigen is not known.

The V and J genes are TRBV7-2 and TRBJ2-7; a weak D match, TRBD2 (5 bases). Sequencing was performed on peripheral blood, taken on day 0 of AZD1222 vaccination. The sequence was obtained from an adult in good health. CDR3 DNA: TGTGCCAGCAGCCTTTATGGCGCGGGCGACTCCTACGAGCAGTACTTC. Its translation: CASSLYGAGDSYEQYF. The whole variable domain, remainder taken from reference TRBV7-2 and TRBJ2-7, is GAGVSQSPSNKVTEKGKDVELRCDPISGHTALYWYRQSLGQGLEFLIYFQGNSAPDKSGLPSDRFSAERTGGSVSTLTIQRTQQEDSAVYLCASSLYGAGDSYEQYFGPGTRLTVT.